This section outlines one T cell receptor beta chain sequence together with its context. Alongside a J-beta primer mix, a sample-barcoded 5' primer served in a second PCR lasting about 7 to 11 cycles. Each TCR beta cDNA got a 12-nucleotide random molecular identifier. Any given sample supplied a minimum of 3 million CDR3-containing paired-end reads. TCRdb re-called the 5' RACE reads through MiXCR, storing one row per CDR3 protein. The sample comprises approximately 940,000 distinct CDR3 sequences, around 46% of which are singletons, and over 10% rests with the top ten. The entry originates in a study of blood T cells in healthy people across ages. CDR1 and CDR2 (germline): LGHNA, YNFKEQ. J gave up 8 bases and V 0 bases, and 3 bases lay outside the gene matches. The CDR3 is 13 amino acids.

Sequenced material: blood. The chain has TRBV4-2 and TRBJ1-2; TRBD1 matches 7 bases. The clonotype originates from a young man in good health. The CDR3 sequence is CASSQEQGGGYTF. The CDR3 coding sequence is TGTGCCAGCAGCCAAGAGCAGGGGGGCGGCTACACCTTC.